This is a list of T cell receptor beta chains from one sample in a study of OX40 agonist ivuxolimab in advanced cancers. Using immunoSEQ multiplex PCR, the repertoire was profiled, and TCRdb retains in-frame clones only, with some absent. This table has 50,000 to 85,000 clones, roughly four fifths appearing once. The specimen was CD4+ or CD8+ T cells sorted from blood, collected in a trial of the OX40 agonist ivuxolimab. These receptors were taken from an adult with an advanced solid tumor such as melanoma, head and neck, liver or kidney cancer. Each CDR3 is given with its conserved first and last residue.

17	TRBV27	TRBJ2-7	CASSPAMTSGRSYEQYF
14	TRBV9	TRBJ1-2	CASSVGRTVVCYTF
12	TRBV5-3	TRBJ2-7	CAASGRSYEQYF
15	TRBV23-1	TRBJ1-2	CASSQCGQGHYGYTF
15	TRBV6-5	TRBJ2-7	CASSDYDRGTYEQYF
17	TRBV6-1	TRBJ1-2	CASSEVWGGDTYYGYTF
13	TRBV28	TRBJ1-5	CASSGTGNQPQHF
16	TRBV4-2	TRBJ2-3	CASSQERTSGTDTQYF
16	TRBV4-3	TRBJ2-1	CASSQDTRGAPYEQFF
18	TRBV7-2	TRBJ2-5	CASSKGGLAGGPRETQYF
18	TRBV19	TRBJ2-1	CASSIGRRVAVPRNEQFF
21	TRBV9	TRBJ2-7	CASSVGLLPSGRSQGAYEQYF
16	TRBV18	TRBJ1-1	CASSPLGYPMNTEAFF
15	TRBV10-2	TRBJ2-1	CASRLTSGDYNEQFF
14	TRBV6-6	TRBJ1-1	CASSYRGAQDEAFF
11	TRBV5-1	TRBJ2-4	CASSLGNIQYF
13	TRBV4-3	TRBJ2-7	CASSQEGSDEQYF
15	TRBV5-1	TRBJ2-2	CASGRGREGTGELFF
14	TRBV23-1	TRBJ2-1	CASSQSSGYNEQFF
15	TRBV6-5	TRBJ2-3	CASSYSGSGTDTQYF
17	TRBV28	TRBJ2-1	CASTRPDSRGGYNEQFF
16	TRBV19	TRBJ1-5	CASSTGAHGSNQPQHF
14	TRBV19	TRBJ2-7	CASRESGSTYEQYF
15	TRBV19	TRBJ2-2	CASSIRLASTGELFF
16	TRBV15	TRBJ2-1	CATSRDKAVSYNEQFF
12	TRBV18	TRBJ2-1	CASSYYGNEQFF
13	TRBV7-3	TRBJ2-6	CASSISGANVLTF
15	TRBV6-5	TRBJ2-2	CASSYSLPNTGELFF
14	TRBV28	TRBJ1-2	CASGGQGEFYGYTF
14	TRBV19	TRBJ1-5	CASDPGGGNQPQHF
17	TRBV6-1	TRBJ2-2	CASSDFRGQGYTGELFF
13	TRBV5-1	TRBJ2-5	CASSLDGGRTQYF
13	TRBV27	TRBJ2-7	CASSLSGRGEQYF
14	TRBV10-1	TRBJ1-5	CASKRHRENQPQHF
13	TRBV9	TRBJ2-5	CASSVGGRETQYF
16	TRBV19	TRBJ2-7	CASSIPGASGTYEQYF
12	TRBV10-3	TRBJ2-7	CATLTGGYEQYF
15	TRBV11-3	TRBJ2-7	CASSFEGRESYEQYF
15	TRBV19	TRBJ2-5	CASSSGQGMVETQYF
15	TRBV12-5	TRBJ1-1	CASGLVLGSGTEAFF
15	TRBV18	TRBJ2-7	CASSPQDGSPYEQYF
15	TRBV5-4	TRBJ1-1	CASSLATSMNREAFF
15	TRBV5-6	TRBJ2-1	CASSFEQRDYNEQFF
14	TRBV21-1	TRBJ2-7	CASSKGDCTYEQYF
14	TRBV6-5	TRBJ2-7	CASKVTGGSYEQYF
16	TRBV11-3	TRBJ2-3	CASSSRGLLGADTQYF
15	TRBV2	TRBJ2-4	CASSDYRGIKNIQYF
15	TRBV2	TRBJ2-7	CASSLDRGLSYEQYF
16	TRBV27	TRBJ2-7	CASSPFTSGSGGEQYF
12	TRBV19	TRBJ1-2	CASSPRDNGYTF
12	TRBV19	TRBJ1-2	CASRGAGDGYTF
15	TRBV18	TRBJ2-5	CASSPGDRGKETQYF
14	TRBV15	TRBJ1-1	CATSRAGRDTEAFF
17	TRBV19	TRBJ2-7	CASSIAGSRTGGYEQYF
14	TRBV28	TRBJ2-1	CASLRAGDYNEQFF
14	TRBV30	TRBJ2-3	CAWRGDRGTDTQYF
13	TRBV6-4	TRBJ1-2	CASSDGVGDGYTF
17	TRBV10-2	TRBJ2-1	CASSEFGLAGVGNEQFF
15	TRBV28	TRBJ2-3	CASSLPTSGTDTQYF
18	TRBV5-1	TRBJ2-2	CASSLNLAGGTNTGELFF